A single sample gave rise to the 25 T cell receptor beta chains below, sequenced in a study of tumor and adjacent non-tumor tissue in lung cancer. Three rounds of nested PCR, following a modified ARM-PCR protocol, produced the TCRbeta library. TCRdb redid the calling of the multiplex PCR reads with MiXCR, one entry per CDR3 protein. The sample has under 140,000 distinct CDR3 sequences, over 70% seen once. This sample's RNA came from whole unsorted tissue. Source material: lung tumor tissue. The origin of the receptors is a man aged 70-80 years with non-small cell lung cancer.

As for this clonotype: One end of the junction fails to match germline, which may point to a read error. The chain combines TRBV11-3 with TRBJ2-7; D might be TRBD1 (6 bases). The CDR3 is 13 amino acids. Germline CDR1 and CDR2: SGHNT and YENEEA. CDR3 sequence: CASTLTGAYDQYF. In DNA, the CDR3 is TGTGCCAGCACTCTGACAGGAGCCTACGATCAGTACTTC.

The rearrangement links TRBV29-1 to TRBJ1-3, with a tentative D call TRBD1 (6 bases). Germline V gene lookup returns CDR1 SQVTM and CDR2 ANQGSEA. This CDR3 is built from 13 residues. V gave up 8 bases and J gave up 4 bases, with 15 bases separating them. In nucleotides, the CDR3 is TGCAGCTCTTCAATAGACAGGGGAAACACCATATATTTT. Amino acids: CSSSIDRGNTIYF. The entire variable domain, with the rest obtained from reference TRBV29-1 and TRBJ1-3, is as follows: SAVISQKPSRDICQRGTSLTIQCQVDSQVTMMFWYRQQPGQSLTLIATANQGSEATYESGFVIDKFPISRPNLTFSTLTVSNMSPEDSSIYLCSSSIDRGNTIYFGEGSWLTVV.

A note on this clonotype: One end of the junction varies from germline; a read error may be responsible. CDR3 DNA sequence: TGCGCCAGCAGCCGTAGACTAGCGGGAGTGTCAGATACGCACTATTTT. Translation gives CASSRRLAGVSDTHYF. The chain is built from TRBV4-3 and TRBJ2-3, with 12 bases lining up with TRBD2. The CDR3 sequence is 16 residues long. CDR1 is LGHNA, CDR2 YSLEER, per germline.

Note on this clonotype: A much larger clone differs from this one at a single base, so this may be a read error. This chain links TRBV7-3 with TRBJ2-1; D possibly corresponds to TRBD2 (6 bases). Per the germline V gene, CDR1 is SGHTA and CDR2 is FQGTGA. The CDR3 is 13 residues long. CDR3 nucleotides: TGTGCCAGCAGCCCCCTAACTAGCAATGAGCAGTCCTTC. The encoded protein is CASSPLTSNEQSF.

Remarks on this clonotype: A much larger clonotype is one base distant, so this may be a read error. V and J are TRBV5-1 and TRBJ2-1, with TRBD2 matching over 8 bases. From germline, CDR1 is SGHRS and CDR2 YFSETQ. The V segment lost 4 bases and the J segment 8 bases; nucleotides outside the gene matches: 14. The CDR3 spans 16 residues. The CDR3 DNA reads as TGCGCCAGCAGCATAAGACCCGGGACTAGTGGTGATGAGCAGTTCTTC. Its protein product is CASSIRPGTSGDEQFF.

This clonotype was observed at least ten times. The genes are TRBV6-5 and TRBJ1-5, with 7 bases that match TRBD1. Unmatched junction bases numbered 11, after V lost 6 bases and J lost 9 bases. Germline V lookup: CDR1 MNHEY, CDR2 SVGAGI. This CDR3 is built from 14 residues. CDR3 region: CASRGAGGFSPQHF. The CDR3 DNA reads TGTGCCAGCAGGGGAGCAGGGGGGTTCTCGCCCCAGCATTTT.

This clonotype was counted only a few times. This sequence may be a read error, since a much larger clone differs from it by one base. V gene TRBV20-1 combines with J gene TRBJ2-7, with 8 bases that match TRBD2. The CDR3 runs 19 residues. Germline V gene sequence: CDR1 DFQATT, CDR2 SNEGSKA (reference sequence). Trimming cost V 0 bases and J 3 bases; bases outside gene matches: 19. In DNA, the CDR3 is TGCAGTGCTAGAGATTCCAGGTTTGCTAGCGGGTTAAAGAGCTACGAGCAGTACTTC. Residues: CSARDSRFASGLKSYEQYF.

Concerning this clonotype: The junction and the germline gene differ at one end; a read error may be behind it. The V and J genes are TRBV11-2 and TRBJ2-3; D not certain. The CDR3 sequence is 13 residues long. Germline V gene lookup returns CDR1 SGHAT and CDR2 FQNNGV. CDR3 DNA sequence: TGTGCCACGTCTGATTGGAGCACAGATACCCAGTATTTT. Translating gives CATSDWSTDTQYF.

Concerning this clonotype itself: A junction boundary mismatches the germline segment, possibly from a read error. The chain has TRBV20-1 and TRBJ2-1; D is undetermined. CDR3 length equals 16 residues. Germline V gene sequence: CDR1 DFQATT, CDR2 SNEGSKA (reference sequence). CDR3 loop: CCARPMLVMTYNEQFF. DNA for the CDR3: TGCTGTGCGAGGCCAATGCTAGTGATGACTTACAATGAGCAGTTCTTC.

About this clonotype itself: This may be a read error, as it is one base from a much larger clone. The chain recombines TRBV28 with TRBJ2-1; the D is unclear. The CDR3 is 16 amino acids. Trimming cost V 1 base and J 0 bases, with 10 bases left between them. The germline CDR1 and CDR2 sequences are MDHEN and SYDVKM. This CDR3 is CASSLFARFSYNEQFF. The CDR3 DNA reads as TGTGCCAGCAGTTTATTTGCACGGTTCTCCTACAATGAGCAGTTCTTC.

The rearrangement uses TRBV20-1 and TRBJ1-1; 9 positions match TRBD1. Germline V lookup: CDR1 DFQATT, CDR2 SNEGSKA (reference sequence). V lost 4 bases to trimming and J lost 5 bases; unmatched junction nucleotides: 8. The CDR3 totals 14 residues. This CDR3 is CSAKQTGGYTEAFF. CDR3 DNA: TGCAGTGCTAAGCAGACAGGGGGGTATACTGAAGCTTTCTTT.

A word on this clonotype: Germline and junction disagree at one end, which may indicate a read error. The chain recombines TRBV4-3 with TRBJ2-1; D is undetermined. The CDR3 runs to 15 residues. Germline-derived CDR1 and CDR2 are LGHNA and YSLEER. CDR3 sequence: CARSQVATLWDEQFF. In DNA form, the CDR3 reads TGCGCCAGAAGCCAAGTTGCTACCCTCTGGGATGAGCAGTTCTTC.

This clonotype showed up many times. The rearrangement uses TRBV12-3 or TRBV12-4 and TRBJ2-7; possibly TRBD1 for D (6 bases). The CDR3 is 15 amino acids. V was cut by 3 bases and J by 1 base, with 13 bases left in between. The CDR3 sequence: CASSLNRDGSYEQYF. The CDR3 region has the DNA TGTGCCAGCAGTTTGAACAGGGATGGGTCCTACGAGCAGTACTTC.

J is TRBJ1-1 and V is TRBV19; D is uncertain. V lost 9 bases to trimming and J lost 3 bases, with 14 bases between them. The CDR3 length is 13 residues. Germline CDR1 LNHDA, CDR2 SQIVND (reference sequence). The chain's CDR3 is CASQLTDYTEAFF. CDR3 nucleotide sequence: TGTGCCAGCCAATTAACAGATTACACTGAAGCTTTCTTT.

The CDR3 sequence is CASPQQCRQETQYF. The CDR3 region has the DNA TGCGCCAGCCCCCAACAGTGCCGGCAAGAGACCCAGTACTTC. J is TRBJ2-5 and V is TRBV4-1; no clear D gene. The CDR3 has 14 amino acids. Trimming cost V 8 bases and J 2 bases, with 15 bases left between them. Germline CDR1 and CDR2: MGHRA and YSYEKL.

A remark on this clonotype: A junction end diverges from the germline sequence, so it may reflect a read error. The V gene is TRBV4-2, the J gene TRBJ1-2; tentatively, D is TRBD1 (6 bases). Germline V gene data show CDR1 as LGHNA and CDR2 as YNFKEQ. The CDR3 sequence is 15 residues long. CDR3 loop: CANSQDRAGVYGYTF. The CDR3 DNA is TGCGCCAACAGCCAAGATCGGGCAGGGGTGTATGGCTACACCTTC.

As for this clonotype: A read error may account for a junction end that differs from germline. J is TRBJ2-1 and V is TRBV12-3 or TRBV12-4; 9 bases match TRBD2. The DNA end is more similar to TRBJ2-7, so the J call may be wrong. The length of the CDR3 is 14 residues. CDR3 nucleotide sequence: TGTGCCAGGAGTTTAACTAGCGGGCTGAATGAGCAGTACTTC. The encoded protein is CARSLTSGLNEQYF.

For this clonotype: At one end the junction does not follow the germline gene, possibly because of a read error. V is TRBV20-1 and J is TRBJ2-1; D possibly corresponds to TRBD2 (7 bases). Per the germline V gene, CDR1 is DFQATT and CDR2 is SNEGSKA (reference sequence). This CDR3 region has 14 residues. CDR3 in amino acids: CSAEGGGSYDEQFF. The DNA of the CDR3 is TGCAGTGCTGAAGGGGGGGGCTCCTACGATGAGCAGTTCTTC.

Points on this clonotype: A much larger clonotype is one base distant, so this may be a read error. The chain joins TRBV5-1 to TRBJ1-1; D is uncertain. Germline CDR1 reads SGHRS; CDR2 reads YFSETQ. The CDR3 has 14 residues. The chain's CDR3 is CASTEGLMNIEAFF. In nucleotides, the CDR3 is TGCGCCAGCACCGAGGGTTTAATGAACATTGAAGCTTTCTTT.

Comment on this clonotype: At one of its ends the junction is not consistent with the germline gene, which may arise from a read error. This chain links TRBV4-2 with TRBJ2-3; TRBD2 matches at 10 bases. The CDR3 has 16 residues. CDR1 is LGHNA and CDR2 is YNFKEQ in the germline V gene. The CDR3 DNA reads as TGTGCCAGCAGCCATGAGAGCGGGGGGGGCACAGATACACAGTATTTT. Amino acid sequence: CASSHESGGGTDTQYF.

Turning to this clonotype: One end of the junction varies from germline; a read error may be responsible. This chain joins TRBV6-2 or TRBV6-3 and TRBJ2-7; D uncertain. CDR3 size: 14 residues. The V gene's germline CDR1 is MNHEY and CDR2 SVGEGT. Here the CDR3 reads CASRPGASSYEQYF. In nucleotides, the CDR3 is TGTGCCAGCAGACCCGGCGCGAGCTCCTACGAACAGTACTTC.

A remark on this clonotype: The CDR3 ends on some other residue instead of the conserved phenylalanine or tryptophan, so this is likely a read error. The V and J genes are TRBV29-1 and TRBJ2-1; 7 nucleotides match TRBD2. With V trimmed by 7 bases and J by 5 bases, 11 bases remained unmatched. The CDR3 has 14 residues. In germline, CDR1 is SQVTM, CDR2 ANQGSEA. Written as DNA, the CDR3 is TGCAGCGCTATGGGGAGGGCCACAAACAATGAGCAGTTCCTC. Translated, it gives CSAMGRATNNEQFL.

Regarding this clonotype: The junction does not match germline at one end; this may be a read error. The gene calls are TRBV11-3 and TRBJ1-1; a weak D match, TRBD1 (5 bases). The CDR3 loop spans 14 amino acids. Germline V gene lookup returns CDR1 SGHNT and CDR2 YENEEA. CDR3 loop: CPSTRTGTFSEAFF. The CDR3, as DNA: TGTCCCAGCACGCGGACGGGGACGTTCAGTGAAGCTTTCTTT.

A remark on this clonotype: The junction does not match germline at one end; this may be a read error. The V call is TRBV5-5, the J call TRBJ2-7; 11 bases map to TRBD1. The length of the CDR3 is 14 residues. CDR1 SGHKS and CDR2 YYEKEE come from the germline V gene (reference sequence). The CDR3 DNA sequence: TGTGCCGGCAGCCTCCGGGACAGGGGGGGCGAGCAGTACTTC. This encodes CAGSLRDRGGEQYF.

About this clonotype: The CDR3 does not end in the conserved phenylalanine or tryptophan, so this is likely a read error. The gene calls are TRBV5-4 and TRBJ1-4; 8 bases align to TRBD1. V shed 6 bases and J 8 bases; nucleotides not matched to a gene: 12. CDR1 and CDR2 from the germline V gene are SGHNT and YYREEE (reference sequence). The CDR3 extends over 15 amino acids. CDR3 in amino acids: CASNSKDRDGEKLFY. The CDR3 bases are TGTGCCAGCAACTCAAAGGACAGGGATGGAGAAAAACTGTTTTAT.